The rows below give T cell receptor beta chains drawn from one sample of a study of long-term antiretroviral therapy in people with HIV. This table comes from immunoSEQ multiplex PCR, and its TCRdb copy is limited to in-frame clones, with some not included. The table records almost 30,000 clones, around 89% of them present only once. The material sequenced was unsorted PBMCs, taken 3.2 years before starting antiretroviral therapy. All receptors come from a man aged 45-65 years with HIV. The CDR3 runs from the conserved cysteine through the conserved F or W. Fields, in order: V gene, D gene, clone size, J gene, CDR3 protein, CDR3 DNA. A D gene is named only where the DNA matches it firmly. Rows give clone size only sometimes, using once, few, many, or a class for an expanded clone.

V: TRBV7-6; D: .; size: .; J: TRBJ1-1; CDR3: CASSLDLNTEAFF; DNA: TGTGCCAGCAGCTTAGATCTGAACACTGAAGCTTTCTTT
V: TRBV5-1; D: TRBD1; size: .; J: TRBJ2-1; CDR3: CASSTGQGIYNEQFF; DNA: TGCGCCAGCAGCACGGGACAGGGAATTTACAATGAGCAGTTCTTC
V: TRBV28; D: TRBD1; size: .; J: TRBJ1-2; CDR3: CASRGGQGVGGYTF; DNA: TGTGCCAGCAGGGGGGGACAGGGGGTCGGTGGCTACACCTTC
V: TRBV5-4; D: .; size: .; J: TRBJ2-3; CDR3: CASSPSDSRTDTQYF; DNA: TGTGCCAGCAGCCCCTCCGACAGTCGCACAGATACGCAGTATTTT
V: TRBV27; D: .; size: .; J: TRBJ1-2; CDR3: CASSPGGGANYGYTF; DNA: TGTGCCAGCAGTCCCGGGGGCGGAGCTAACTATGGCTACACCTTC
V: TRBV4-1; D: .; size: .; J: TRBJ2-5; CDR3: CASSPLDGGSETQYF; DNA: TGCGCCAGCAGCCCACTCGACGGGGGTTCAGAGACCCAGTACTTC
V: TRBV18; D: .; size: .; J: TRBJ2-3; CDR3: CASSPIEGTDTQYF; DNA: TGTGCCAGCTCACCTATCGAGGGCACAGATACGCAGTATTTT
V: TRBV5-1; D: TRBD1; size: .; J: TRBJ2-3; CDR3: CASSLGTGGADTQYF; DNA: TGCGCCAGCAGCCTTGGGACAGGGGGCGCAGATACGCAGTATTTT
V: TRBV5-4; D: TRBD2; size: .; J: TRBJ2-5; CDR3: CASSSGLAGLQETQYF; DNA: TGTGCCAGCAGCTCCGGACTAGCGGGGCTCCAAGAGACCCAGTACTTC
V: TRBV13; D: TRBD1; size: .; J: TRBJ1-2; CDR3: CASSLGPTGVYGYTF; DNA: TGTGCCAGCAGCTTAGGTCCGACAGGGGTCTATGGCTACACCTTC
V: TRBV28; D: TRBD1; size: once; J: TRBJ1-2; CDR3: CASSTTGGAPGYTF; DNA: TGTGCCAGCAGTACGACAGGGGGCGCCCCTGGCTACACCTTC
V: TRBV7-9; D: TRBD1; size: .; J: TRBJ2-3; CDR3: CASSSPLGQGLDTQYF; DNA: TGTGCCAGCAGCTCCCCTCTAGGACAGGGGTTAGATACGCAGTATTTT
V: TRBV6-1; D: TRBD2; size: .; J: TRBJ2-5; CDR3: CASSEHRGGRLRETQYF; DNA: TGTGCCAGCAGTGAACATCGGGGGGGGCGATTAAGGGAGACCCAGTACTTC
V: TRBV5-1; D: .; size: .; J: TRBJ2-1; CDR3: CASSLVSGSYNEQFF; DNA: TGCGCCAGCAGCTTGGTCAGCGGCTCCTACAATGAGCAGTTCTTC
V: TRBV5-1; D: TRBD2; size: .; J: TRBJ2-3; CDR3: CASSRGVAGGVDTQYF; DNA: TGCGCCAGCAGCCGAGGAGTAGCGGGAGGTGTAGATACGCAGTATTTT
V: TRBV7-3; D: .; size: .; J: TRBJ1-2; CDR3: CASSYDRNHGYTF; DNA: TGTGCCAGCAGCTACGACAGGAACCATGGCTACACCTTC
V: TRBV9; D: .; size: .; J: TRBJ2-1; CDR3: CASSAGAIAREQFF; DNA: TGTGCCAGCAGCGCCGGGGCGATTGCGAGAGAGCAGTTCTTC
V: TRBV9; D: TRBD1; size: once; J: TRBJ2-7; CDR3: CASSVEIGGSYEQYF; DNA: TGTGCCAGCAGCGTAGAAATAGGGGGCAGCTACGAGCAGTACTTC
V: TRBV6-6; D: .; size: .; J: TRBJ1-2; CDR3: CAVSIGPTNYGYTF; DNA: TGTGCCGTCAGCATTGGACCGACTAACTATGGCTACACCTTC
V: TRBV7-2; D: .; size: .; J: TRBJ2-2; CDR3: CASSSERGGRELFF; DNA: TGTGCCAGCAGCTCGGAAAGGGGCGGAAGGGAGCTGTTTTTT
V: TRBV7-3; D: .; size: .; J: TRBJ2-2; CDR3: CASSSENTGELFF; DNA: TGTGCCAGCAGCTCCGAGAACACCGGGGAGCTGTTTTTT
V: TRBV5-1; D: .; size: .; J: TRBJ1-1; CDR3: CASSLAAGFNTEAFF; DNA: TGCGCCAGCAGCTTGGCGGCCGGGTTTAACACTGAAGCTTTCTTT
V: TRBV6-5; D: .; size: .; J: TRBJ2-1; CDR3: CASSYTQGHEQFF; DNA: TGTGCCAGCAGTTACACCCAGGGTCACGAGCAGTTCTTC
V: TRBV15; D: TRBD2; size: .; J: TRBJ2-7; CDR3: CATSTGEGYEQYF; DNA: TGTGCCACCAGCACCGGGGAGGGCTACGAGCAGTACTTC
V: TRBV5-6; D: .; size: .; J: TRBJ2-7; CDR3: CASSLAYEQYF; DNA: TGTGCCAGCAGCTTGGCCTACGAGCAGTACTTC